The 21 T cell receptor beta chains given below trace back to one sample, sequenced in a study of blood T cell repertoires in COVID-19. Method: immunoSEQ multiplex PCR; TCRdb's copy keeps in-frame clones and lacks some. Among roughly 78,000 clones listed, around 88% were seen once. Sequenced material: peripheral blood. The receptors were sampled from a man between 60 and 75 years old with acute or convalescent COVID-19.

In DNA, the CDR3 is TGTGCCAGCAGTCCTAGCGGGAGGGGGAGCACAGATACGCAGTATTTT. It encodes CASSPSGRGSTDTQYF. The chain joins TRBV7-6 to TRBJ2-3; TRBD2 aligns across 12 bases. The V segment lost 6 bases and the J segment 0 bases; nucleotides outside the gene matches: 4. The V gene's germline CDR1 is SGHVS and CDR2 FNYEAQ. The CDR3 runs to 16 residues.

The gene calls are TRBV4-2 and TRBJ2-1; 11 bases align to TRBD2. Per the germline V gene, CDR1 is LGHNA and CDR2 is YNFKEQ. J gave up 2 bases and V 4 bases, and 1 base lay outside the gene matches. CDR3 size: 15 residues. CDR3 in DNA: TGTGCCAGCAGCCCACTAGCGGGAGCCTACAATGAGCAGTTCTTC. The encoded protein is CASSPLAGAYNEQFF.

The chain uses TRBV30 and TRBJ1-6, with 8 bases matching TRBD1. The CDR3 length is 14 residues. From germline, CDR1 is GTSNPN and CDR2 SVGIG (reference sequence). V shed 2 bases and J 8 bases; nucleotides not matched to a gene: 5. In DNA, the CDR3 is TGTGCCTGGAGTAGAACAGGGGGGGATTCACCCCTCCACTTT. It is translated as CAWSRTGGDSPLHF.

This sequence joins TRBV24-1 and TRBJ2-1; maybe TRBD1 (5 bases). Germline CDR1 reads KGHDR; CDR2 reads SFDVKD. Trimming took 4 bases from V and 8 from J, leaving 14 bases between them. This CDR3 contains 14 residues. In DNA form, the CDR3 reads TGTGCCACCAGTGACCCAGGACACTCCCATGAGCAGTTCTTC. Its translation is CATSDPGHSHEQFF.

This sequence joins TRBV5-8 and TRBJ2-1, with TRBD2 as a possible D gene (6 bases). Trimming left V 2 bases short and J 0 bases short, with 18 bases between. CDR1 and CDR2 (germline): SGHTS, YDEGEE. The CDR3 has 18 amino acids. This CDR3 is CASSFSLLASHSYNEQFF. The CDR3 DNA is TGTGCCAGCAGCTTCAGTTTGCTAGCGTCCCACTCCTACAATGAGCAGTTCTTC.

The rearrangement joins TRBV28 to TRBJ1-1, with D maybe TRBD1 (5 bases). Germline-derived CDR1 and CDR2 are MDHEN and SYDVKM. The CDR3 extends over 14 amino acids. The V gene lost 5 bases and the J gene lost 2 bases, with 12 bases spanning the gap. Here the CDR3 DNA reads TGTGCCAGCAGTCTTCTACAGGAAAACACTGAAGCTTTCTTT. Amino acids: CASSLLQENTEAFF.

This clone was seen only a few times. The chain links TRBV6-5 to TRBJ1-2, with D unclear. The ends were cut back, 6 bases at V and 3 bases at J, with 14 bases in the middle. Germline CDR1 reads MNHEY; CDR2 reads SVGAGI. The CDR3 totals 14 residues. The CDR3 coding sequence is TGTGCCAGCAGGGAGGGAGCGCGGGACTATGGCTACACCTTC. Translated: CASREGARDYGYTF.

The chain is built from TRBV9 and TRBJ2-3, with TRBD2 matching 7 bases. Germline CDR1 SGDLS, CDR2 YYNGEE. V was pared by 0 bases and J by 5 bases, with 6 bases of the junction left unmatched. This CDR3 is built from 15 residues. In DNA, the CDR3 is TGTGCCAGCAGCGTAGCGACTAGCTCTGGAGATACGCAGTATTTT. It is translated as CASSVATSSGDTQYF.

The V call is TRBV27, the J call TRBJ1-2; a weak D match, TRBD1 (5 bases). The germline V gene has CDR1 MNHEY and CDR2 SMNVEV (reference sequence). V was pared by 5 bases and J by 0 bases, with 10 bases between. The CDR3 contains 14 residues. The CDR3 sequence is CASSPTVANYGYTF. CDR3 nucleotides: TGTGCCAGCAGTCCGACAGTAGCTAACTATGGCTACACCTTC.

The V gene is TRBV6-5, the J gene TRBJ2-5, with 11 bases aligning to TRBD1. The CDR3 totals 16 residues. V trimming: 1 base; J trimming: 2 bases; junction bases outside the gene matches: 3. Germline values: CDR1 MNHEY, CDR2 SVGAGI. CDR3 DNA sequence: TGTGCCAGCAGTTACTACCGGGACAGGGGGCAAGAGACCCAGTACTTC. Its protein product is CASSYYRDRGQETQYF.

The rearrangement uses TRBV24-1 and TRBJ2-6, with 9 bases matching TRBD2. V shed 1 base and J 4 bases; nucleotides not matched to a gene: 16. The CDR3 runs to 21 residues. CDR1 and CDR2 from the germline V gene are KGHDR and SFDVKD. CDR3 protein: CATSDLLDLAGASRGANVLTF. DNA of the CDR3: TGTGCCACCAGTGATTTACTTGATTTAGCGGGGGCCTCGCGCGGGGCCAACGTCCTGACTTTC.

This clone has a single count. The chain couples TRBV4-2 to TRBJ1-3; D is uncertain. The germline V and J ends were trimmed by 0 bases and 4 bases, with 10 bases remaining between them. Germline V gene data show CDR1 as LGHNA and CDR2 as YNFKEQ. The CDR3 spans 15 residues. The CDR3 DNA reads TGTGCCAGCAGCCAAGATGAGGTTTCAGGAAACACCATATATTTT. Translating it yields CASSQDEVSGNTIYF.

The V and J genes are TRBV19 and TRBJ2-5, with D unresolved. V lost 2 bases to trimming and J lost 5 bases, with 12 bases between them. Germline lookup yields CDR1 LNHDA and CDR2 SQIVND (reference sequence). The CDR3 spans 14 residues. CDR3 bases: TGTGCCAGTAGTATACTCTCGAGTATTGAGACCCAGTACTTC. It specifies CASSILSSIETQYF.

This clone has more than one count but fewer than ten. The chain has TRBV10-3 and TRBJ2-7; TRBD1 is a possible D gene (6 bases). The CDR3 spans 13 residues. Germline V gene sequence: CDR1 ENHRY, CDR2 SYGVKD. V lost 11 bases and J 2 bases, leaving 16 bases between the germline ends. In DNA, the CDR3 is TGTGCCTCGGGCTCTGGGACACCCTACGAGCAGTACTTC. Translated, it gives CASGSGTPYEQYF.

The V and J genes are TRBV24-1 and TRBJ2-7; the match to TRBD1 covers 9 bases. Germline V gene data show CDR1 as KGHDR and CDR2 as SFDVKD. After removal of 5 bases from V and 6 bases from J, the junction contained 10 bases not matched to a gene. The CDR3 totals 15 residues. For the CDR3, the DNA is TGTGCCACCAGTGGGTCGGGACAGGGAGTAGGCGAGCAGTACTTC. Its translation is CATSGSGQGVGEQYF.

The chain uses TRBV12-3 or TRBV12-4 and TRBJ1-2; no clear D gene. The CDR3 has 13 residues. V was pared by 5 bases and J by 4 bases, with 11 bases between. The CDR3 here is CASSHGSPYGYTF. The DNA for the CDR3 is TGTGCCAGCAGTCACGGGTCGCCCTATGGCTACACCTTC.

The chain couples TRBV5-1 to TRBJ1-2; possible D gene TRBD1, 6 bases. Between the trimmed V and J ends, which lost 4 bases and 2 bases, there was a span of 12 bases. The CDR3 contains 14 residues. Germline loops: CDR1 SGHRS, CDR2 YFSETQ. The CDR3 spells CASSPGQSNYGYTF. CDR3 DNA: TGCGCCAGCAGCCCGGGACAATCCAACTATGGCTACACCTTC.

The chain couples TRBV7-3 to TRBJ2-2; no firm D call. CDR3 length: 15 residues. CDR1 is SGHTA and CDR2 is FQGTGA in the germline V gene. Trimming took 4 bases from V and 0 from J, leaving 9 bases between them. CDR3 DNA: TGTGCCAGCAGCTCTACGGGTACGAACACCGGGGAGCTGTTTTTT. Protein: CASSSTGTNTGELFF. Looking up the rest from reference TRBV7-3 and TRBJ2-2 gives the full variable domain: GAGVSQTPSNKVTEKGKYVELRCDPISGHTALYWYRQSLGQGPEFLIYFQGTGAADDSGLPNDRFFAVRPEGSVSTLKIQRTERGDSAVYLCASSSTGTNTGELFFGEGSRLTVL.

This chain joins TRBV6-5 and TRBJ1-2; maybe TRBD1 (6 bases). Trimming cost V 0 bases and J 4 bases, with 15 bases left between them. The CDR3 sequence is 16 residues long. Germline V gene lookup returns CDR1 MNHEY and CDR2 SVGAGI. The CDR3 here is CASSYSIGGASYGYTF. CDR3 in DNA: TGTGCCAGCAGTTACTCGATAGGGGGAGCCAGCTATGGCTACACCTTC.

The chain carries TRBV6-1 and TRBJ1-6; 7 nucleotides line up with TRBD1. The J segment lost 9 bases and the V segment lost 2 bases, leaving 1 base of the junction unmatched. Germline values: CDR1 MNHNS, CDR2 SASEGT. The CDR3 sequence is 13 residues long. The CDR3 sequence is CASSEQGGSPLHF. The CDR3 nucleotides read TGTGCCAGCAGTGAACAGGGGGGTTCACCCCTCCACTTT.

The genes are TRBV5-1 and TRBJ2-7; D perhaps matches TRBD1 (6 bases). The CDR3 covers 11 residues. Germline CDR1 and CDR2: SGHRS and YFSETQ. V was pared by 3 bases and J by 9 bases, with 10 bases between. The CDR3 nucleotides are TGCGCCAGCAGCTCACAGGGAGTGCAGTACTTC. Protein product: CASSSQGVQYF.